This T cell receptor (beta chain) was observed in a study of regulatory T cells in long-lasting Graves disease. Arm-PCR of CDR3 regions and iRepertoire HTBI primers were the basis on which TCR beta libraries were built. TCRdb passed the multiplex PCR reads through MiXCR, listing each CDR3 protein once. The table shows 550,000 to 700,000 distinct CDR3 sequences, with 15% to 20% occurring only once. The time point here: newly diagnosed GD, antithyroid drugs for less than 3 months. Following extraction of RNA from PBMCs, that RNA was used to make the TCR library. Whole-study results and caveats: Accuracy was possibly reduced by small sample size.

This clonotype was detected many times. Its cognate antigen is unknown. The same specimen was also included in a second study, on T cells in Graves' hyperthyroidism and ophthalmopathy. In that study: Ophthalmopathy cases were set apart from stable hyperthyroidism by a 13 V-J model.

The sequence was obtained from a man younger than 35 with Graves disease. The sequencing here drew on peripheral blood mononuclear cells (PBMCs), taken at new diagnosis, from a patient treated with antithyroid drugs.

CDR3 protein: CASSLGTGSWDTQYF. The CDR3 DNA reads as TGTGCCAGCAGCTTAGGTACAGGGAGTTGGGATACGCAGTATTTT. This chain joins TRBV7-9 and TRBJ2-3; weak D call: TRBD1 (6 bases). CDR3 size: 15 residues. The ends were cut back, 1 base at V and 6 bases at J, with 14 bases in the middle. Per germline, CDR1 SEHNR and CDR2 FQNEAQ (reference sequence).